This record covers a single T cell receptor beta chain. This sample stems from a study of blood T cell repertoires in COVID-19. Authors' methods: Reference gene primer amplification gave nucleated cell count estimates. Libraries were prepared by immunoSEQ multiplex PCR; TCRdb keeps only in-frame clonotypes and omits some of them. Clone size and the V and J calls come from that table; the DNA yielded D and trimming. The sample lists 400,000 to 550,000 clones, roughly 89% occurring once. What was sequenced was peripheral blood. The receptor was isolated from a woman in her twenties or thirties with acute or convalescent COVID-19.

The CDR3 loop reads CASRQHMNTEAFF. CDR3 DNA: TGTGCCAGCAGACAGCATATGAACACTGAAGCTTTCTTT. The chain combines TRBV6-5 with TRBJ1-1; D unclear. The CDR3 has 13 amino acids. The V gene lost 6 bases and the J gene lost 0 bases, with 8 bases spanning the gap. The germline V gene has CDR1 MNHEY and CDR2 SVGAGI.